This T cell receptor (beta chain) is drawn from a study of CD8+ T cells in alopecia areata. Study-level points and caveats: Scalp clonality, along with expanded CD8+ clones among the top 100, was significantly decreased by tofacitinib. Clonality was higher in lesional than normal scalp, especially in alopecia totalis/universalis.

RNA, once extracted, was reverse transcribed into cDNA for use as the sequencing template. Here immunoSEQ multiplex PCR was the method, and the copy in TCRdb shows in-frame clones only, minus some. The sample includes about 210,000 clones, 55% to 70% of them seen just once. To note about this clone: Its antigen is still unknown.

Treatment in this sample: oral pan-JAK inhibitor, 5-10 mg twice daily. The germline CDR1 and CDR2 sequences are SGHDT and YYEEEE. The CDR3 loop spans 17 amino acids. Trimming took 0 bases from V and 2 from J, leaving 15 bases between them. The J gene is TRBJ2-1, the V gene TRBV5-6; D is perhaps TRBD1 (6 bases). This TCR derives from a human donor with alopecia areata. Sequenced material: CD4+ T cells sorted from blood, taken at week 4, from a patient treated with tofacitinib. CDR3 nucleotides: TGTGCCAGCAGCTTGGTCGCAGGGGCCCTTACCTACAATGAGCAGTTCTTC. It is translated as CASSLVAGALTYNEQFF.